The 31 T cell receptor beta chains below all came from one sample that was sequenced in a study of cytotoxic CD8 clonotypes in ibrutinib-treated CLL (dated by TCRdb to about 2021). What the time point label conveys for this sample: approximately 2 years on ibrutinib. The method behind the library was the immunoSEQ multiplex PCR assay. Held by TCRdb, this immuneACCESS table contains in-frame sequences only and omits some clones. Under half of the omission traces to an unresolved V gene where checked; the cause of the rest is unknown. For this sample the table gives around 76,000 clones, of which 70% to 90% were detected only once. Roughly 35% of the sample belongs to the ten largest clones. The material was PBMCs, obtained after 24 months of ibrutinib treatment. The receptors derive from a human donor with chronic lymphocytic leukemia.

The chain recombines TRBV27 with TRBJ2-5; 10 bases are shared with TRBD2. J was trimmed by 0 bases and V by 8 bases; bases with no gene match: 21. Germline-derived CDR1 and CDR2 are MNHEY and SMNVEV (reference sequence). The CDR3 has 20 amino acids. CDR3 bases: TGTGCCAGCTCCCCTCAGCAGCCGGCAGCGGGAGGGTTGTACCAAGAGACCCAGTACTTC. As protein: CASSPQQPAAGGLYQETQYF.

The rearrangement uses TRBV6-6 and TRBJ1-2; D gene unclear. V was shortened by 5 bases and J by 8 bases, with 24 bases between the two germline ends. CDR3 size: 16 residues. The germline CDR1 and CDR2 sequences are MNHNY and SVGAGI (reference sequence). CDR3 protein: CASSTPLRTAIDGYTF. Here the CDR3 DNA reads TGTGCCAGCAGTACCCCTCTGAGAACTGCGATCGACGGCTACACCTTC.

This chain links TRBV7-8 with TRBJ2-7, with 16 bases matching TRBD2. Germline trimming cut 4 bases from V and 1 base from J; bases unmatched to any gene: 13. Germline CDR1 reads SGHVS; CDR2 reads FQNEAQ. The CDR3 has 20 residues. The CDR3: CASSSTTGLAGGPGSYEQYF. The CDR3, as DNA: TGTGCCAGCAGCTCCACAACGGGACTAGCGGGAGGGCCGGGATCCTACGAGCAGTACTTC.

The chain carries TRBV2 and TRBJ2-1, with 11 bases lining up with TRBD2. Germline V CDR1 and CDR2: SNHLY, FYNNEI. The CDR3 is 15 residues long. With V trimmed by 7 bases and J by 8 bases, 10 bases remained unmatched. CDR3 DNA: TGTGCCAGCAACCGACTAGCGGGACCCCTAGATGAGCAGTTCTTC. This translates into CASNRLAGPLDEQFF.

This chain links TRBV15 with TRBJ2-5, with 12 bases aligning to TRBD2. From germline, CDR1 is LNHNV and CDR2 YYDKDF (reference sequence). The junction had 7 bases not matched to a gene; V was cut back by 0 bases and J by 2 bases. This CDR3 is built from 18 residues. CDR3 sequence reads: CATSRDIRTSGIQETQYF. DNA of the CDR3: TGTGCCACCAGCAGAGATATACGGACTAGCGGGATTCAAGAGACCCAGTACTTC. The variable domain in full, with the rest retrieved from reference TRBV15 and TRBJ2-5, is DAMVIQNPRYQVTQFGKPVTLSCSQTLNHNVMYWYQQKSSQAPKLLFHYYDKDFNNEADTPDNFQSRRPNTSFCFLDIRSPGLGDTAMYLCATSRDIRTSGIQETQYFGPGTRLLVL.

The genes are TRBV29-1 and TRBJ1-1; D is possibly TRBD1 (5 bases). The CDR3 runs to 13 residues. Germline V CDR1 and CDR2: SQVTM, ANQGSEA. V lost 7 bases, J lost 6 bases, and 18 bases lay in between. CDR3 sequence (DNA): TGCAGCGGAACCGGGACCTTAGGCTCTGAAGCTTTCTTT. The encoded protein is CSGTGTLGSEAFF.

The chain's CDR3 is CAWSPYFRLAGVNEQFF. CDR3 in DNA: TGTGCCTGGAGTCCGTACTTCCGACTAGCGGGAGTAAATGAGCAGTTCTTC. This chain connects TRBV30 to TRBJ2-1, with TRBD2 identical over 12 bases. This CDR3 contains 17 residues. The germline V gene encodes CDR1 GTSNPN and CDR2 SVGIG (reference sequence). Losses at the gene ends were 2 bases for V and 7 bases for J; bases not matched to a gene: 12.

The chain carries TRBV9 and TRBJ2-5, with D possibly being TRBD1 or TRBD2 (5 bases each). The V gene lost 4 bases and the J gene lost 2 bases, with 18 bases spanning the gap. The length of the CDR3 is 16 residues. Per germline, CDR1 SGDLS and CDR2 YYNGEE. The CDR3 reads CASSLRAGTNQETQYF. For the CDR3, the DNA is TGTGCCAGCAGCCTTCGAGCCGGGACGAATCAAGAGACCCAGTACTTC. The full variable domain, completed using reference TRBV9 and TRBJ2-5, is DSGVTQTPKHLITATGQRVTLRCSPRSGDLSVYWYQQSLDQGLQFLIQYYNGEERAKGNILERFSAQQFPDLHSELNLSSLELGDSALYFCASSLRAGTNQETQYFGPGTRLLVL.

This sequence joins TRBV7-2 and TRBJ2-7; 7 bases are shared with TRBD1. The CDR3 has 14 amino acids. CDR1 is SGHTA and CDR2 is FQGNSA in the germline V gene. The V and J ends lost 5 bases and 2 bases, in that order; junction bases with no gene match: 6. CDR3 coding DNA: TGTGCCAGCAGCCCCGGACAGGCTCCCTACGAGCAGTACTTC. Residues: CASSPGQAPYEQYF. The full variable domain, rest sourced from reference TRBV7-2 and TRBJ2-7, is GAGVSQSPSNKVTEKGKDVELRCDPISGHTALYWYRQSLGQGLEFLIYFQGNSAPDKSGLPSDRFSAERTGGSVSTLTIQRTQQEDSAVYLCASSPGQAPYEQYFGPGTRLTVT.

The chain's CDR3 is CASSDLQGAGANVLTF. The CDR3 DNA sequence: TGTGCCAGTAGCGACTTACAGGGAGCGGGGGCCAACGTCCTGACTTTC. V usage is TRBV19 and J usage is TRBJ2-6; D might be TRBD1 (6 bases). CDR3 length: 16 amino acids. The germline V gene encodes CDR1 LNHDA and CDR2 SQIVND (reference sequence). The V and J ends lost 6 bases and 4 bases respectively, with 16 bases between them.

This chain joins TRBV6-5 and TRBJ2-2; 7 nucleotides agree with TRBD2. Germline assignment: CDR1 MNHEY and CDR2 SVGAGI. CDR3 length: 15 residues. Germline trimming cut 6 bases from V and 0 bases from J; bases unmatched to any gene: 4. The CDR3 spells CASRRAGSNTGELFF. CDR3 bases: TGTGCCAGCAGACGAGCGGGATCGAACACCGGGGAGCTGTTTTTT.

The chain employs TRBV30 and TRBJ1-5, with D maybe TRBD1 (6 bases). This CDR3 has 14 residues. Trimming pared 4 bases from V and 4 bases from J, leaving 14 bases between. Germline V CDR1 and CDR2: GTSNPN, SVGIG (reference sequence). CDR3 bases: TGTGCCTGGAAGGAAGGGGGTACAAATCAGCCCCAGCATTTT. Residues: CAWKEGGTNQPQHF. Together with reference TRBV30 and TRBJ1-5, the CDR3 gives the full variable domain: SQTIHQWPATLVQPVGSPLSLECTVEGTSNPNLYWYRQAAGRGLQLLFYSVGIGQISSEVPQNLSASRPQDRQFILSSKKLLLSDSGFYLCAWKEGGTNQPQHFGDGTRLSIL.

The chain joins TRBV2 to TRBJ2-1, with 12 bases fitting TRBD2. The CDR3 has 15 amino acids. V lost 7 bases, J lost 7 bases, and 8 bases stayed unmatched. The germline CDR1 and CDR2 sequences are SNHLY and FYNNEI. The CDR3 DNA reads as TGTGCCAGCACCCCGATGACTAGCGGGAGAAATGAGCAGTTCTTC. Translation gives CASTPMTSGRNEQFF.

The chain recombines TRBV5-5 with TRBJ1-5, with TRBD1 matching 11 bases. CDR3 length: 17 amino acids. J was trimmed by 1 base and V by 4 bases; bases with no gene match: 7. The germline V gene has CDR1 SGHKS and CDR2 YYEKEE (reference sequence). CDR3 protein: CASSAGQGAWSNQPQHF. The CDR3 DNA reads TGTGCCAGCAGCGCCGGACAGGGGGCGTGGAGCAATCAGCCCCAGCATTTT.

The chain has TRBV6-5 and TRBJ2-5, with D possibly being TRBD2 (6 bases). The V and J ends lost 2 bases and 5 bases respectively, with 15 bases between them. Germline-derived CDR1 and CDR2 are MNHEY and SVGAGI. CDR3 length: 15 amino acids. The CDR3 bases are TGTGCCAGCAGTTACGGGGGGACCGCTTATGAGACCCAGTACTTC. Its translation: CASSYGGTAYETQYF.

This chain connects TRBV6-5 to TRBJ2-2; D is uncertain. This CDR3 spans 13 amino acids. Germline CDR1 is MNHEY and CDR2 is SVGAGI. Trimming cost V 6 bases and J 4 bases, with 9 bases left between them. The CDR3: CASRGPGTGELFF. Written as DNA, the CDR3 is TGTGCCAGCAGAGGACCCGGCACCGGGGAGCTGTTTTTT.

The rearrangement uses TRBV9 and TRBJ1-4, with a weak D call TRBD1 (6 bases). This CDR3 contains 15 residues. Germline CDR1 is SGDLS and CDR2 is YYNGEE. The V and J ends lost 3 bases and 0 bases respectively, with 9 bases between them. Here the CDR3 DNA reads TGTGCCAGCAGCGAACAGGGATCAACTAATGAAAAACTGTTTTTT. This codes for CASSEQGSTNEKLFF.

V usage is TRBV11-2 and J usage is TRBJ2-7; TRBD2 matches at 10 bases. The CDR3 covers 15 residues. Germline V gene data show CDR1 as SGHAT and CDR2 as FQNNGV. The junction had 5 bases not matched to a gene; V was cut back by 1 base and J by 5 bases. Here the CDR3 DNA reads TGTGCCAGCAGCTTAGGTGGGACTAGCGTCCACGAGCAGTACTTC. Translation gives CASSLGGTSVHEQYF.

The CDR3 reads CASDGQGAQGYTF. CDR3 nucleotides: TGTGCCAGCGACGGACAGGGGGCACAAGGCTACACCTTC. The V and J genes are TRBV25-1 and TRBJ1-2, with 11 nucleotides matching TRBD1. Germline values: CDR1 MGHDK, CDR2 SYGVNS. The CDR3 spans 13 residues. Germline trimming cut 8 bases from V and 8 bases from J; bases unmatched to any gene: 7.

This chain uses TRBV18 with TRBJ2-5; D remains unclear. Germline V lookup: CDR1 KGHSH, CDR2 LQKENI. The V gene lost 2 bases and the J gene lost 5 bases, with 6 bases spanning the gap. This CDR3 comprises 12 residues. CDR3 sequence reads: CASSPGGETQYF. The CDR3 DNA reads as TGTGCCAGCTCACCAGGCGGTGAGACCCAGTACTTC.

The V and J genes are TRBV6-5 and TRBJ2-7; TRBD2 matches at 9 bases. Germline values: CDR1 MNHEY, CDR2 SVGAGI. The V and J ends lost 0 bases and 6 bases, in that order; junction bases with no gene match: 9. This CDR3 comprises 16 residues. This chain's CDR3 is CASSYSPASGTGEQYF. The CDR3 region has the DNA TGTGCCAGCAGTTACTCTCCGGCTAGCGGGACCGGCGAGCAGTACTTC.

This rearrangement joins TRBV5-1 to TRBJ2-5; 8 positions agree with TRBD2. The CDR3 totals 18 residues. V dropped 4 bases and J dropped 4; count of bases not matched to a gene: 18. CDR1 and CDR2 (germline): SGHRS, YFSETQ. The CDR3 nucleotides read TGCGCCAGCAGCCCCCGACTAGCGACCAAACCCGTCGGAGAGACCCAGTACTTC. Its translation is CASSPRLATKPVGETQYF.

This clone was recorded only once. The CDR3 region has the DNA TGTGCCAGCAGCCTCGGGATCGGGCCCTACAATGAGCAGTTCTTC. Encoded protein: CASSLGIGPYNEQFF. The gene calls are TRBV28 and TRBJ2-1; a weak D match, TRBD2 (5 bases). CDR3 size: 15 residues. Trimming removed 6 bases at V and 2 bases at J, with 14 bases between. Germline V gene data show CDR1 as MDHEN and CDR2 as SYDVKM.

The rearrangement links TRBV28 to TRBJ2-7; TRBD1 agrees at 10 bases. This CDR3 spans 14 amino acids. Germline V gives CDR1 MDHEN, CDR2 SYDVKM. J gave up 7 bases and V 7 bases, and 10 bases lay outside the gene matches. In DNA form, the CDR3 reads TGTGCCAGCAAATGGGGGGACAGGGGCCTGGAGCAGTACTTC. Its translation: CASKWGDRGLEQYF.

The rearrangement joins TRBV7-9 to TRBJ2-5; a weak D match, TRBD1 (6 bases). The CDR3 contains 13 residues. Looked up from germline, CDR1 is SEHNR and CDR2 is FQNEAQ (reference sequence). The V end lost 1 base, the J end lost 5 bases, and 8 bases lay between the germline ends. The CDR3 here is CASSLERGETQYF. The CDR3 nucleotides read TGTGCCAGCAGCTTAGAGAGGGGGGAGACCCAGTACTTC.

In its sample, this clone was seen a few times. This chain uses TRBV6-6 with TRBJ2-7; D gene unclear. Trimming removed 4 bases from V and 7 bases from J, with 8 bases in between. The CDR3 is made up of 11 amino acids. From germline, CDR1 is MNHNY and CDR2 SVGAGI (reference sequence). The CDR3 loop reads CASSSRREQYF. The CDR3 DNA follows: TGTGCCAGCAGTTCCCGTCGGGAGCAGTACTTC.

The chain employs TRBV4-2 and TRBJ1-1, with 8 bases that match TRBD1. V was pared by 4 bases and J by 8 bases, with 6 bases of the junction left unmatched. The CDR3 spans 13 residues. CDR1 and CDR2 (germline): LGHNA, YNFKEQ. Here the CDR3 reads CASSPRTGNEAFF. DNA for the CDR3: TGTGCCAGCAGCCCTCGGACAGGGAACGAAGCTTTCTTT.

This clone showed up just once. The rearrangement links TRBV6-1 to TRBJ1-5; a weak D match, TRBD1 (5 bases). V shed 2 bases and J shed 6 bases, with 14 bases lying between them. The V gene's germline CDR1 is MNHNS and CDR2 SASEGT. There are 15 residues in the CDR3. This CDR3 is CASSEIWGGGQPQHF. The CDR3 bases are TGTGCCAGCAGTGAAATTTGGGGCGGAGGTCAGCCCCAGCATTTT.

The V call is TRBV27, the J call TRBJ1-5; D unclear. The CDR3 is 14 amino acids. Germline assignment: CDR1 MNHEY and CDR2 SMNVEV (reference sequence). V was trimmed by 2 bases and J by 1 base, leaving 6 bases between them. The chain's CDR3 is CASSLVGSNQPQHF. CDR3 in DNA: TGTGCCAGCAGTTTAGTAGGGAGCAATCAGCCCCAGCATTTT.

CDR3 sequence reads: CASSLLRGVLNNEQFF. The CDR3 DNA follows: TGTGCCAGCAGCTTACTTCGGGGGGTACTCAACAATGAGCAGTTCTTC. The J gene is TRBJ2-1, the V gene TRBV7-9, with 7 bases fitting TRBD2. V gave up 2 bases and J gave up 5 bases; unmatched junction bases: 9. There are 16 residues in the CDR3. Germline CDR1 SEHNR, CDR2 FQNEAQ (reference sequence). Drawing the rest from reference TRBV7-9 and TRBJ2-1, the complete variable domain is DTGVSQNPRHKITKRGQNVTFRCDPISEHNRLYWYRQTLGQGPEFLTYFQNEAQLEKSRLLSDRFSAERPKGSFSTLEIQRTEQGDSAMYLCASSLLRGVLNNEQFFGPGTRLTVL.

Notes on this clone: This may stem from a read error, because a much larger clone lies one nucleotide away. V is TRBV5-1 and J is TRBJ1-1; D possibly corresponds to TRBD1 (5 bases). Germline assignment: CDR1 SGHRS and CDR2 YFSETQ. The CDR3 extends over 14 amino acids. The CDR3 spells CANSPESPGTEAFF. The CDR3 coding sequence is TGCGCCAACAGCCCGGAATCCCCCGGGACTGAGGCTTTCTTT. Full variable domain (outside the CDR3, taken from reference TRBV5-1 and TRBJ1-1): KAGVTQTPRYLIKTRGQQVTLSCSPISGHRSVSWYQQTPGQGLQFLFEYFSETQRNKGNFPGRFSGRQFSNSRSEMNVSTLELGDSALYLCANSPESPGTEAFFGQGTRLTVV.